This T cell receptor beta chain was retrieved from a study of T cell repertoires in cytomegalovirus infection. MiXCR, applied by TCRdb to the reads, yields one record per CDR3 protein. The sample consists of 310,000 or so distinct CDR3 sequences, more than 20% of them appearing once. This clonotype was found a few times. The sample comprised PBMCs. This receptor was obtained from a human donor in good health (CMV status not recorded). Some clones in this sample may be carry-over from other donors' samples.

DNA for the CDR3: TGTGCCAGCAGCTTAGAAGGGACTAGCGGAAGCTCCTACAATGAGCAGTTCTTC. Protein sequence: CASSLEGTSGSSYNEQFF. The chain is built from TRBV7-2 and TRBJ2-1, with 11 nucleotides matching TRBD2. The V and J ends lost 1 base and 0 bases, in that order; junction bases with no gene match: 5. The CDR3 is 18 residues long. Germline CDR1 and CDR2: SGHTA and FQGNSA.